Listed below are T cell receptor beta chains from one sample, sequenced in a study of beta chain features in type 1 diabetes. Libraries were prepared by immunoSEQ multiplex PCR; TCRdb keeps only in-frame clonotypes and omits some of them. The table records 330,000 or so clones, 12% to 15% of them present only once. The source material was central memory CD4+ T cells from blood. The receptors were sampled from a man under 40 in good health. Each CDR3 is given with its conserved first and last residue. D genes are given only for firm matches. Rows give clone size only sometimes, using once, few, many, or a class for an expanded clone.

CDR3: CASSKTGTSYGYTF
DNA: TGTGCCAGCAGTAAGACAGGGACGAGCTATGGCTACACCTTC
D: TRBD1
size: .
J: TRBJ1-2
V: TRBV6-5

CDR3: CASTREGEVRAFF
DNA: TGTGCCAGCACCAGAGAGGGGGAGGTGAGAGCTTTCTTT
D: .
size: many
J: TRBJ1-1
V: TRBV28

CDR3: CASRQLETQYF
DNA: TGTGCCTCCCGACAGCTGGAGACCCAGTACTTC
D: .
size: .
J: TRBJ2-5
V: TRBV10-3

CDR3: CSAIGGGSTDTQYF
DNA: TGCAGCGCTATAGGGGGGGGTAGCACAGATACGCAGTATTTT
D: .
size: few
J: TRBJ2-3
V: TRBV29-1

CDR3: CASSQDVTASEVAFF
DNA: TGCGCCAGCAGCCAAGATGTGACAGCGTCTGAAGTAGCTTTCTTT
D: .
size: .
J: TRBJ1-1
V: TRBV4-3

CDR3: CASSQVTGLNEQFF
DNA: TGCGCCAGCAGCCAAGTTACGGGATTGAATGAGCAGTTCTTC
D: .
size: .
J: TRBJ2-1
V: TRBV4-3

CDR3: CAWTLTWGGSTDTQYF
DNA: TGTGCCTGGACTCTAACCTGGGGCGGAAGCACAGATACGCAGTATTTT
D: .
size: few
J: TRBJ2-3
V: TRBV30

CDR3: CASRDREAWNTEAFF
DNA: TGTGCCAGCCGCGACCGAGAAGCATGGAACACTGAAGCTTTCTTT
D: .
size: .
J: TRBJ1-1
V: TRBV7-7

CDR3: CASRSREPGNTIYF
DNA: TGTGCCAGCAGGTCCAGGGAACCCGGAAACACCATATATTTT
D: .
size: .
J: TRBJ1-3
V: TRBV13

CDR3: CASSSGTSRSQETQYF
DNA: TGTGCCAGCAGCTCTGGGACTAGCCGATCGCAAGAGACCCAGTACTTC
D: TRBD2
size: few
J: TRBJ2-5
V: TRBV9

CDR3: CASSQDPRVQGYTF
DNA: TGCGCCAGCAGCCAAGATCCCAGGGTCCAAGGCTACACCTTC
D: .
size: .
J: TRBJ1-2
V: TRBV4-3

CDR3: CAVFGGAGETQYF
DNA: TGTGCCGTTTTTGGTGGGGCCGGGGAGACCCAGTACTTC
D: .
size: .
J: TRBJ2-5
V: TRBV6-5

CDR3: CASSPTGTSGNTIYF
DNA: TGTGCCAGCTCACCAACAGGGACCTCTGGAAACACCATATATTTT
D: .
size: many
J: TRBJ1-3
V: TRBV18

CDR3: CASSQSDTQYF
DNA: TGTGCCAGCAGCCAATCTGATACGCAGTATTTT
D: .
size: .
J: TRBJ2-3
V: TRBV7-9

CDR3: CASSSLALDTQYF
DNA: TGTGCCAGCAGCTCTCTAGCTCTAGATACGCAGTATTTT
D: .
size: many
J: TRBJ2-3
V: TRBV7-3

CDR3: CASSPANYGYTF
DNA: TGTGCCAGCAGCCCAGCTAACTATGGCTACACCTTC
D: .
size: few
J: TRBJ1-2
V: TRBV14

CDR3: CASSPVGRGETQYF
DNA: TGTGCCAGCAGCCCGGTGGGCAGGGGGGAGACCCAGTACTTC
D: TRBD1
size: .
J: TRBJ2-5
V: TRBV7-3

CDR3: CASSFDQRGGYEQFF
DNA: TGCGCCAGCAGCTTCGACCAGCGGGGGGGTTATGAGCAGTTCTTC
D: TRBD2
size: .
J: TRBJ2-1
V: TRBV5-1

CDR3: CASSGGEQGHQPQHF
DNA: TGTGCCAGCAGTGGGGGTGAACAGGGACATCAGCCCCAGCATTTT
D: .
size: .
J: TRBJ1-5
V: TRBV25-1

CDR3: CASSILAGATTDTQYF
DNA: TGTGCCAGTAGTATATTAGCCGGGGCTACCACAGATACGCAGTATTTT
D: .
size: few
J: TRBJ2-3
V: TRBV19

CDR3: CASSPHDGSGNTIYF
DNA: TGTGCCAGCAGCCCACATGACGGCTCTGGAAACACCATATATTTT
D: .
size: few
J: TRBJ1-3
V: TRBV7-6

CDR3: CASSPGVAGFTDTQYF
DNA: TGTGCCAGCAGCCCCGGGGTAGCGGGGTTCACAGATACGCAGTATTTT
D: TRBD2
size: few
J: TRBJ2-3
V: TRBV11-2

CDR3: CASREQGNTEAFF
DNA: TGTGCCAGCAGAGAACAGGGCAACACTGAAGCTTTCTTT
D: .
size: .
J: TRBJ1-1
V: TRBV2

CDR3: CASSLTNRGRRGGEQFF
DNA: TGTGCCAGCAGCTTAACGAATCGCGGGAGGCGCGGGGGTGAGCAGTTCTTC
D: TRBD2
size: .
J: TRBJ2-1
V: TRBV7-3

CDR3: CASRADLSRETQYF
DNA: TGTGCCAGCAGGGCGGACTTATCTCGGGAGACCCAGTACTTC
D: .
size: many
J: TRBJ2-5
V: TRBV6-5

CDR3: CASSPASGGPYNEQFF
DNA: TGTGCCAGCAGCCCGGCTAGCGGGGGACCCTACAATGAGCAGTTCTTC
D: TRBD2
size: few
J: TRBJ2-1
V: TRBV5-4

CDR3: CASSPNLSGKLEQFF
DNA: TGTGCCAGTAGTCCGAACTTGTCCGGGAAGTTAGAGCAGTTCTTC
D: .
size: .
J: TRBJ2-1
V: TRBV19

CDR3: CASSLGPNTEAFF
DNA: TGTGCCAGCAGCTTGGGCCCGAACACTGAAGCTTTCTTT
D: .
size: .
J: TRBJ1-1
V: TRBV5-6

CDR3: CASSQVREVTDTQYF
DNA: TGTGCCAGCAGCCAAGTCCGGGAGGTGACAGATACGCAGTATTTT
D: TRBD2
size: .
J: TRBJ2-3
V: TRBV4-2

CDR3: CASRGLLGLAVQETQYF
DNA: TGTGCCAGCAGAGGACTTCTGGGACTAGCGGTTCAAGAGACCCAGTACTTC
D: TRBD2
size: .
J: TRBJ2-5
V: TRBV2

CDR3: CASEGLAGVEQFF
DNA: TGTGCCAGCGAGGGGCTAGCAGGGGTTGAGCAGTTCTTC
D: .
size: .
J: TRBJ2-1
V: TRBV6-5

CDR3: CASSRRNRGYSYEQYF
DNA: TGTGCCAGTAGCCGAAGAAACAGGGGGTACTCCTACGAGCAGTACTTC
D: TRBD1
size: .
J: TRBJ2-7
V: TRBV19

CDR3: CASSGSRGRNSPLHF
DNA: TGTGCCAGTAGTGGCTCCAGGGGGCGAAATTCACCCCTCCACTTT
D: TRBD1
size: few
J: TRBJ1-6
V: TRBV19

CDR3: CASSLTTGVGQDTQYF
DNA: TGCGCCAGCAGCCTAACGACAGGGGTCGGCCAAGATACGCAGTATTTT
D: TRBD1
size: .
J: TRBJ2-3
V: TRBV5-1

CDR3: CASSVGTVGGSPLHF
DNA: TGTGCCAGCAGCGTGGGGACAGTGGGAGGGTCACCCCTCCACTTT
D: TRBD1
size: many
J: TRBJ1-6
V: TRBV9

CDR3: CSVSPRGTSVDEQFF
DNA: TGCAGCGTTTCACCTCGGGGGACTAGCGTCGATGAGCAGTTCTTC
D: TRBD2
size: .
J: TRBJ2-1
V: TRBV29-1

CDR3: CASSELGGVEGETQYF
DNA: TGTGCCAGCAGTGAATTGGGAGGGGTAGAGGGGGAGACCCAGTACTTC
D: TRBD2
size: .
J: TRBJ2-5
V: TRBV25-1

CDR3: CASSLGALGAQYF
DNA: TGTGCCAGCAGTTTGGGTGCTTTGGGGGCCCAGTACTTC
D: .
size: .
J: TRBJ2-5
V: TRBV6-1

CDR3: CASSKATGWETQYF
DNA: TGCGCCAGCAGCAAGGCCACAGGCTGGGAGACCCAGTACTTC
D: .
size: .
J: TRBJ2-5
V: TRBV5-1

CDR3: CASADNSGNEQFF
DNA: TGTGCCAGCGCGGACAATAGCGGGAATGAGCAGTTCTTC
D: TRBD2
size: few
J: TRBJ2-1
V: TRBV7-9

CDR3: CASQGQGGNQPQHF
DNA: TGTGCCAGCCAGGGACAGGGGGGGAATCAGCCCCAGCATTTT
D: TRBD1
size: .
J: TRBJ1-5
V: TRBV19

CDR3: CASSLDSGVEETQYF
DNA: TGTGCCAGCAGCCTGGATAGCGGGGTGGAGGAGACCCAGTACTTC
D: TRBD2
size: .
J: TRBJ2-5
V: TRBV11-3

CDR3: CAWSAGSGYTF
DNA: TGTGCCTGGAGTGCGGGGAGTGGCTACACCTTC
D: .
size: .
J: TRBJ1-2
V: TRBV30

CDR3: CSALDRETQYF
DNA: TGCAGTGCTCTGGACAGGGAGACCCAGTACTTC
D: TRBD1
size: .
J: TRBJ2-5
V: TRBV20-1

CDR3: CAWIGDQNSPLHF
DNA: TGTGCCTGGATCGGGGACCAGAATTCACCCCTCCACTTT
D: .
size: .
J: TRBJ1-6
V: TRBV30

CDR3: CASSWRMGETQYF
DNA: TGCGCCAGCAGCTGGAGGATGGGGGAGACCCAGTACTTC
D: .
size: many
J: TRBJ2-5
V: TRBV5-1